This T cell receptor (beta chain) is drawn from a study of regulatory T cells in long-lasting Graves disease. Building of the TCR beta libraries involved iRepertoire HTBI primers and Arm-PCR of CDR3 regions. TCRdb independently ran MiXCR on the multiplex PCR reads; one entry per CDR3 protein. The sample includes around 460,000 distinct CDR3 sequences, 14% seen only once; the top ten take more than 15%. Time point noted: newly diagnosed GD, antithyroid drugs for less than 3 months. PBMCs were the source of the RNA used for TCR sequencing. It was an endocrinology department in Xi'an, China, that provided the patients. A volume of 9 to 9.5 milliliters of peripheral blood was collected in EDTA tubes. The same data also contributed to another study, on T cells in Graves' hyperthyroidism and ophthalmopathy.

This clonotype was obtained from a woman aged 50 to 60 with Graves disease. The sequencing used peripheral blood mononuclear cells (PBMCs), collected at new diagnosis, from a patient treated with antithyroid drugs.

CDR3 region: CASSLGQEYYGYTF. The DNA of the CDR3 is TGTGCCAGCAGCTTAGGACAGGAATACTATGGCTACACCTTC. The chain uses TRBV7-9 and TRBJ1-2; weak D call: TRBD1 (6 bases). Per the germline V gene, CDR1 is SEHNR and CDR2 is FQNEAQ (reference sequence). The germline V and J ends were trimmed by 1 base and 3 bases, with 9 bases remaining between them. This CDR3 is 14 amino acids long.